The rows below give T cell receptor beta chains drawn from one sample of a study of T cell repertoires in cytomegalovirus infection. MiXCR, run by TCRdb on the reads, gives a single entry per CDR3 protein. Of some 600,000 distinct CDR3 sequences listed, approximately 25% are singletons. Source material: CD8+ T cells from PBMCs. The receptors stem from a human donor in good health (CMV status not recorded). Some clones in this sample may be carry-over from other donors' samples. The CDR3 runs from the conserved cysteine through the conserved F or W. Each record gives: clone size, J gene, D gene, V gene, CDR3 protein, CDR3 DNA. A D gene is named only where the DNA matches it firmly. Not all rows give a size; the values are once, few, many and, for expanded clones, a class.

-,TRBJ2-1,TRBD1,TRBV27,CASTLMGGQGAHLGYNEQFF,TGTGCCAGCACCTTAATGGGGGGACAGGGGGCGCACCTGGGGTACAATGAGCAGTTCTTC
few,TRBJ2-1,-,TRBV14,CASSHPGSGTYNEQFF,TGTGCCAGCAGCCACCCGGGGAGCGGAACCTACAATGAGCAGTTCTTC
-,TRBJ1-5,-,TRBV9,CASSANRAGQPQHF,TGTGCCAGCAGCGCCAACAGGGCTGGTCAGCCCCAGCATTTT
many,TRBJ2-1,TRBD2,TRBV7-6,CASSLRGVITPYNEQFF,TGTGCCAGCAGCTTGCGGGGGGTCATCACTCCCTACAATGAGCAGTTCTTC
-,TRBJ2-2,-,TRBV5-4,CASTHPTGELFF,TGTGCCAGCACCCATCCGACCGGGGAGCTGTTTTTT
many,TRBJ1-1,-,TRBV7-6,CASKVQMNTEAFF,TGTGCCAGCAAGGTTCAGATGAACACTGAAGCTTTCTTT
-,TRBJ2-6,-,TRBV6-5,CANSYFGANVLTF,TGTGCCAACAGTTACTTTGGGGCCAACGTCCTGACTTTC
-,TRBJ1-1,-,TRBV20-1,CSARDWEVGTEAFF,TGCAGTGCTAGAGATTGGGAGGTTGGAACTGAAGCTTTCTTT
few,TRBJ2-3,-,TRBV7-6,CASSQRDMVFTDTQYF,TGTGCCAGCAGCCAACGGGACATGGTTTTCACAGATACGCAGTATTTT
many,TRBJ2-3,-,TRBV7-9,CASSVGWSTDTQYF,TGTGCCAGCAGCGTCGGGTGGAGCACAGATACGCAGTATTTT
-,TRBJ2-1,TRBD2,TRBV6-5,CASSYGASGGYNEQFF,TGTGCCAGCAGTTACGGGGCTAGCGGGGGATACAATGAGCAGTTCTTC
-,TRBJ1-5,TRBD1,TRBV4-1,CASSPTGDGNQPQHF,TGTGCCAGCAGCCCGACAGGGGATGGCAATCAGCCCCAGCATTTT
-,TRBJ2-7,TRBD2,TRBV10-3,CVIGLAGNEQYF,TGTGTCATCGGACTAGCGGGGAACGAGCAGTACTTC
many,TRBJ1-2,TRBD1,TRBV7-9,CASSEGTGGTYGYTF,TGTGCCAGCAGCGAGGGGACAGGGGGCACCTATGGCTACACCTTC
few,TRBJ2-2,TRBD2,TRBV20-1,CSARSPAGGQNTGELFF,TGCAGTGCTAGAAGCCCGGCGGGGGGCCAGAACACCGGGGAGCTGTTTTTT
many,TRBJ2-3,-,TRBV6-6,CASRSASTDTQYF,TGTGCCAGCAGGTCAGCTAGCACAGATACGCAGTATTTT
many,TRBJ2-5,-,TRBV5-4,CASSPGDETQYF,TGTGCCAGCAGCCCAGGGGATGAGACCCAGTACTTC
-,TRBJ2-5,-,TRBV28,CASIKAVKETQYF,TGTGCCAGCATCAAGGCCGTTAAAGAGACCCAGTACTTC
-,TRBJ1-1,-,TRBV29-1,CSVDPGLNTEAFF,TGCAGCGTTGATCCAGGGTTGAACACTGAAGCTTTCTTT
-,TRBJ2-2,-,TRBV29-1,CSVVSGYGELFF,TGCAGCGTTGTTTCAGGGTACGGGGAGCTGTTTTTT
many,TRBJ1-2,-,TRBV28,CASGEPGYGGYTF,TGTGCCAGCGGGGAGCCGGGGTACGGAGGCTACACCTTC